This T cell receptor beta chain comes out of a study of T cell repertoires in cytomegalovirus infection. TCRdb called the reads again in MiXCR, with one record for every CDR3 protein. The sample lists some 900,000 distinct CDR3 sequences; approximately 29% were seen once. There are a few counts of this clonotype. Its antigen is as yet unknown. The CDR3 loop spans 16 amino acids. Trimming stripped 0 bases from V and 1 base from J, with 12 bases between. Looked up from germline, CDR1 is MGHRA and CDR2 is YSYEKL. General study findings and limits: Dominating the ex vivo response were TCR beta clonotypes that were CMV-specific and HLA-C-restricted.

The TCR was taken from a human donor in good health (CMV status not recorded). Some clones in this sample may be carry-over from other donors' samples. Sequenced here: cultured CD8+ T cells from PBMCs, sampled from culture after CMV antigen stimulation. The chain uses TRBV4-1 and TRBJ1-2; D not resolved. The CDR3 nucleotides read TGCGCCAGCAGCCAAGAAGGGTCGGTGGGTAACTATGGCTACACCTTC. Its protein is CASSQEGSVGNYGYTF.